This T cell receptor (beta chain) was identified during a study of tissue T cells after allogeneic stem cell transplantation. As for this clone: Antigen: not known. Gene names and germline match the mouse. The observed sequence ends 1 residue before the CDR3 terminus, with the missing tail filled in from the germline J gene.

The data were produced by immunoSEQ multiplex PCR, yet TCRdb's version contains in-frame clones alone and is incomplete. The repertoire holds about 50,000 clones, with roughly four fifths as singletons. CDR1 and CDR2 from the germline V gene are LGHNA and YNLKQL (reference sequence). CDR3 length: 15 amino acids. V lost 0 bases and J 3 bases, leaving 11 bases between the germline ends. Study-level points and caveats: Anatomically similar tissues had similar TCR repertoires within each patient. Only a limited share of tissue TCRs appeared in blood or spleen. Motif-based clustering found tissue-specific repertoire signatures shared across patients, though few clones were shared.

The chain carries TRBV5 and TRBJ1-2, with D perhaps matching TRBD1 (6 bases). The clonotype was recovered from a pool of C57BL/6 mice in good health. Sequenced material: sorted cells pooled from one or two spleens. CDR3 DNA, as far as it was read: TGTGCCAGCAGCCAAGATGCAGGGGAATACTCCGACTACACC. Translation gives CASSQDAGEYSDYT. The entire CDR3 sequence reads CASSQDAGEYSDYTF.